A selection of T cell receptor beta chains follows, all from one sample in a study of cytomegalovirus exposure and HLA in healthy donors. Repertoires were generated with immunoSEQ multiplex PCR, while TCRdb's copy carries only in-frame clones and drops some. Found here are approximately 190,000 clones, around 75% of them singletons; the top ten hold about 5.7%. Sequencing used PBMCs. Every receptor here comes from a man aged 40-49 years in good health and CMV-seropositive. Both conserved end residues are part of each CDR3. A D gene is named only where the DNA matches it firmly. Rows may omit the clone size; those that give it use once, few, many or a size class.

clone size,V gene,J gene,D gene,CDR3 DNA,CDR3 protein
-,TRBV29-1,TRBJ2-3,-,TGCAGCGTTGAAAGGGGAACAGATACGCAGTATTTT,CSVERGTDTQYF
-,TRBV7-8,TRBJ2-3,TRBD1,TGTGCCAGCAGCTTAGACAGGGGGCCCACAGATACGCAGTATTTT,CASSLDRGPTDTQYF
once,TRBV5-6,TRBJ2-3,-,TGTGCCAGCAGCTGGGCTCCCACAGATACGCAGTATTTT,CASSWAPTDTQYF
-,TRBV5-6,TRBJ1-5,TRBD1,TGTGCCAGCAGCTTGGGCAGGGGGCGCGATCAGCCCCAGCATTTT,CASSLGRGRDQPQHF
-,TRBV6-1,TRBJ2-7,-,TGTGCCAGCAGTGATTTGGGGCGCGAGCAGTACTTC,CASSDLGREQYF
-,TRBV30,TRBJ1-2,-,TGTGCCTGGAGCGATATTTATCAACGGTATGGCTACACCTTC,CAWSDIYQRYGYTF
-,TRBV7-9,TRBJ1-1,TRBD1,TGTGCCAGCAGCTTCGGACAGGTTTCTGAAGCTTTCTTT,CASSFGQVSEAFF
-,TRBV4-3,TRBJ2-7,TRBD2,TGCGCCAGCAGCCAGGGACTAGTAGGGAATTACGAGCAGTACTTC,CASSQGLVGNYEQYF
-,TRBV27,TRBJ2-7,-,TGTGCCAGCAGTTTAATGGACAGCAGATACGAGCAGTACTTC,CASSLMDSRYEQYF
-,TRBV30,TRBJ2-2,TRBD2,TGTGCCTGGAGCGATGGACTAGCGGGGGGCAAGCTGTTTTTT,CAWSDGLAGGKLFF
-,TRBV7-2,TRBJ1-1,-,TGTGCCAGCAGCTTTGGTAGGGGCACTGAAGCTTTCTTT,CASSFGRGTEAFF
-,TRBV5-4,TRBJ2-7,-,TGTGCCAGCAGCTTGTGGGGCAACCCCGATTTGAAGTACTTC,CASSLWGNPDLKYF
-,TRBV30,TRBJ1-1,-,TGTGCCTGGAGTGAATCGGCGGGCACTGAAGCTTTCTTT,CAWSESAGTEAFF
-,TRBV7-2,TRBJ2-7,TRBD2,TGTGCCAGCAGCCTGACTAGCGGGGGGGCGGGTGACGAGCAGTACTTC,CASSLTSGGAGDEQYF
few,TRBV4-1,TRBJ2-7,TRBD2,TGCGCCAGCAGCCAAGATCCCGGGGGGGCCTACGAGCAGTACTTC,CASSQDPGGAYEQYF
-,TRBV9,TRBJ2-7,-,TGTGCCAGCAGCGATGGGCAGGGAAGTCCCTACGAGCAGTACTTC,CASSDGQGSPYEQYF
-,TRBV6-5,TRBJ1-4,TRBD1,TGTGCCAGCAGTTACTCGCAGGGGGCGACTAATGAAAAACTGTTTTTT,CASSYSQGATNEKLFF
-,TRBV5-1,TRBJ1-3,TRBD1,TGCGCCAGCAGCTCGACAGGGGCCTCTGGAAACACCATATATTTT,CASSSTGASGNTIYF
-,TRBV4-3,TRBJ2-5,TRBD2,TGCGCCAGCAGCGCGCGGGGGGGCCGGGAGACCCAGTACTTC,CASSARGGRETQYF
-,TRBV4-1,TRBJ2-7,-,TGCGCCAGCAGCCAAGATCCGGAGTTCTCCTACGAGCAGTACTTC,CASSQDPEFSYEQYF
-,TRBV7-9,TRBJ2-7,TRBD1,TGTGCCAGCAGCCGAATGCCCGGGACAGGGTCAGATGAGCAGTACTTC,CASSRMPGTGSDEQYF
once,TRBV2,TRBJ1-1,-,TGTGCCAGCACCACCTCGAGGGCTTTCTTT,CASTTSRAFF
-,TRBV11-2,TRBJ1-1,-,TGTGCCAGCAGCTCGGGGACTGAAGCTTTCTTT,CASSSGTEAFF
-,TRBV7-7,TRBJ2-2,-,TGTGCTAGCAGTCCGCAGGGGTTCGCCGGGGAGCTGTTTTTT,CASSPQGFAGELFF
-,TRBV10-1,TRBJ1-1,-,TGCGCCAGCAGTGAGTCGGCAACTACCGAAGCTTTCTTT,CASSESATTEAFF
-,TRBV11-2,TRBJ2-5,-,TGTGCCAGCAGCTTAGTAGGCAGGTCACAAGAGACCCAGTACTTC,CASSLVGRSQETQYF
-,TRBV7-9,TRBJ2-7,TRBD1,TGTGCCAGCAGCCCACGGGACAGGGGGAAGTACGAGCAGTACTTC,CASSPRDRGKYEQYF
once,TRBV5-1,TRBJ1-6,TRBD1,TGCGCCAGCAGCTTGGGGGACAGCAATTCACCCCTCCACTTT,CASSLGDSNSPLHF
-,TRBV10-1,TRBJ2-7,TRBD1,TGCGCCAGCACCCTACGGGACAGGGGTTACGAGCAGTACTTC,CASTLRDRGYEQYF
-,TRBV5-1,TRBJ2-3,-,TGCGCCAGCAGCTTGGCCCCACTAGGTAGAGATACGCAGTATTTT,CASSLAPLGRDTQYF
-,TRBV7-2,TRBJ1-2,-,TGTGCCAGCAGCCCGGACCACGGGGGTGGCTACACCTTC,CASSPDHGGGYTF
-,TRBV6-5,TRBJ2-4,TRBD1,TGTGCCAGCAGACCCTACAGGGGGAGAAACATTCAGTACTTC,CASRPYRGRNIQYF
-,TRBV11-2,TRBJ2-3,TRBD2,TGTGCCAGCAGCTTAGGTGTGGGGGGGACCACAGATACGCAGTATTTT,CASSLGVGGTTDTQYF
-,TRBV27,TRBJ2-3,TRBD2,TGTGCCAGCAGTTTGAGCGGGGGGGCGTTAGATACGCAGTATTTT,CASSLSGGALDTQYF
-,TRBV5-4,TRBJ2-2,TRBD1,TGTGCCAGCAGGATGGGACAGAGAGCGAACACCGGGGAGCTGTTTTTT,CASRMGQRANTGELFF
-,TRBV29-1,TRBJ2-1,-,TGCAGCCTCTGGACTTCGGAACACAATGAGCAGTTCTTC,CSLWTSEHNEQFF
few,TRBV4-1,TRBJ1-5,-,TGCGCCAGCAGCCAAGATCCAGGGCTCAATCAGCCCCAGCATTTT,CASSQDPGLNQPQHF
-,TRBV21-1,TRBJ2-2,-,TGTGCCAGCAGCCCCCTGGCGGGGGGCCGAGTCACCGGGGAGCTGTTTTTT,CASSPLAGGRVTGELFF
-,TRBV28,TRBJ2-7,-,TGTGCCAGCAGTTTACCCCAGGGCCAAACCTACGAGCAGTACTTC,CASSLPQGQTYEQYF
-,TRBV5-6,TRBJ1-2,TRBD1,TGTGCCAGCAGCCAGGGGGACTATGGCTACACCTTC,CASSQGDYGYTF
-,TRBV5-6,TRBJ1-5,TRBD1,TGTGCCAGCAGCTCGACAGGGGTTCAGCCCCAGCATTTT,CASSSTGVQPQHF
once,TRBV6-7,TRBJ1-2,TRBD1,TGTGCCAGCAGTTACACCACCGGACAGGGCGAAACTTATGGCTACACCTTC,CASSYTTGQGETYGYTF